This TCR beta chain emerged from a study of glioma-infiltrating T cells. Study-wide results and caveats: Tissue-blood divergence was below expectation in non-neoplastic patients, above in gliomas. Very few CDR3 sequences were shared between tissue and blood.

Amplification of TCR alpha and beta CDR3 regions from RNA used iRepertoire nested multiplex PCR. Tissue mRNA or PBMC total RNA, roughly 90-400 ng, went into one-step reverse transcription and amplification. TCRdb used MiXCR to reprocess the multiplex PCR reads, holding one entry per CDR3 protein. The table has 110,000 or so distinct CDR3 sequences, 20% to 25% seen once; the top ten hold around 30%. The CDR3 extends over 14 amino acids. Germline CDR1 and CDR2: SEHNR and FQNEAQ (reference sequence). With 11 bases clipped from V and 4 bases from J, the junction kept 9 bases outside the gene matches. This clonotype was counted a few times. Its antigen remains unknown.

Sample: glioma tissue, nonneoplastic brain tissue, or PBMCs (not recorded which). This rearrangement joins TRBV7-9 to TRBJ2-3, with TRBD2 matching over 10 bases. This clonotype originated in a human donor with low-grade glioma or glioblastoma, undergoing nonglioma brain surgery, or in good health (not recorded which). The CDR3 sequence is CAGRRTSGSDTQYF. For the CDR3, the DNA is TGTGCCGGACGGCGGACTAGCGGATCAGATACGCAGTATTTT.